This record covers a single T cell receptor beta chain. The sample comes from a study of T cell changes during pregnancy in multiple sclerosis. Using immunoSEQ multiplex PCR, the repertoire was profiled, and TCRdb retains in-frame clones only, with some absent. The table lists around 56,000 clones, 89% of them singletons, with approximately 1.7% in the top ten. Germline CDR1 is GTSNPN and CDR2 is SVGIG (reference sequence). V shed 7 bases and J shed 0 bases, with 13 bases lying between them. The CDR3 covers 14 residues. The chain combines TRBV30 with TRBJ2-1; no clear D. The TCR comes from a female donor with multiple sclerosis, enrolled in a pregnancy study. The specimen was peripheral blood, collected after pregnancy. This CDR3 is CALERSSSYNEQFF. The CDR3 DNA reads as TGTGCCTTAGAGCGATCGAGCTCCTACAATGAGCAGTTCTTC.